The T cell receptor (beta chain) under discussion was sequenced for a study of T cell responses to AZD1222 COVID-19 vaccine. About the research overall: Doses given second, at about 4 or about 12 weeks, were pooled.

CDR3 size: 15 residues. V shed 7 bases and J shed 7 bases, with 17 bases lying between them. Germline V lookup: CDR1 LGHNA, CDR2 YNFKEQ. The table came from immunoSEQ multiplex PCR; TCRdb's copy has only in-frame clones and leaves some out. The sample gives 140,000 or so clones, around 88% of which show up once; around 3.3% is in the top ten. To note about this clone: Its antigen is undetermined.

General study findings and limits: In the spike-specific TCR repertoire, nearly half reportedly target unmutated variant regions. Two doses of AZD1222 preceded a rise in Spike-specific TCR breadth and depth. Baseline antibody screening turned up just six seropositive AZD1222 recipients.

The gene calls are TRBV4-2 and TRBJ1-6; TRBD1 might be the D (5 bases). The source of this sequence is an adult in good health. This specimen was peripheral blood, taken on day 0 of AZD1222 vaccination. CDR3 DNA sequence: TGTGCCAGCACCGAAAAGGGGCCCGGGAATTCACCCCTCCACTTT. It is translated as CASTEKGPGNSPLHF.